These T cell receptor beta chains were read from a single sample in a study of shared clonotypes between healthy human individuals. Sequencing used immunoSEQ multiplex PCR; TCRdb keeps in-frame clones, though not all of them. This table has approximately 2.5 million clones, roughly nine tenths appearing once. The specimen was naive CD4+ T cells sorted from blood. The origin of the receptors is a man younger than 35 in good health. Both conserved end residues are part of each CDR3. Each record gives: J gene, D gene, clone size, V gene, CDR3 DNA, CDR3 protein. A D gene is named only where the DNA matches it firmly. Expanded clones are given a class, and other clones once, few, many or no size at all.

TRBJ2-5	NA	NA	TRBV6-5	TGTGCCAGCAGTTACTCCCCGGGGGAGACCCAGTACTTC	CASSYSPGETQYF
TRBJ1-6	TRBD1	NA	TRBV10-1	TGCGCCAGCAGTCCAGGGGGGGATTCACCCCTCCACTTT	CASSPGGDSPLHF
TRBJ2-3	NA	NA	TRBV30	TGTGCCTGGAGTGTAAGCCGGGACTGGCAGTATTTT	CAWSVSRDWQYF
TRBJ1-5	TRBD1	NA	TRBV5-8	TGTGCCAGCAGCCTACAGGGGGGCAATCAGCCCCAGCATTTT	CASSLQGGNQPQHF
TRBJ2-3	NA	NA	TRBV4-2	TGTGCCAGCAGCCAATCTCCCGCGACTACCCAGGGGATCACAGATACGCAGTATTTT	CASSQSPATTQGITDTQYF
TRBJ2-5	NA	NA	TRBV20-1	TGCAGTGCCTATCAAGAGACCCAGTACTTC	CSAYQETQYF
TRBJ1-4	NA	NA	TRBV4-1	TGCGCCAGCAGCCCAAGAGAGGGGGATGAAAAACTGTTTTTT	CASSPREGDEKLFF
TRBJ1-2	NA	NA	TRBV28	TGTGCCAGCAGGGTCATGGGGGACCACTATGGCTACACCTTC	CASRVMGDHYGYTF
TRBJ1-2	NA	NA	TRBV25-1	TGTGCCAGCAGAGCCGAGAGGGGGGTTACTGGCTACACCTTC	CASRAERGVTGYTF
TRBJ1-4	NA	NA	TRBV6-1	TGTGCCAGCAGTGAAGAAAAACGACAGGTCAGCGAAAAACTGTTTTTT	CASSEEKRQVSEKLFF
TRBJ2-2	TRBD1	NA	TRBV19	TGTGCCAGTAGCCCACAGGGGGCGGACACCGGGGAGCTGTTTTTT	CASSPQGADTGELFF
TRBJ1-6	NA	NA	TRBV9	TGTGCCAGCAGCGGGGCGAGGGGGGTTTTTAATTCACCCCTCCACTTT	CASSGARGVFNSPLHF
TRBJ2-1	NA	NA	TRBV30	TGTGCCTGGAGATCGGACAGTTACAATGAGCAGTTCTTC	CAWRSDSYNEQFF
TRBJ2-2	TRBD1	NA	TRBV6-5	TGTGCCAGCAGTGGGACAGGGTATGCCGGGGAGCTGTTTTTT	CASSGTGYAGELFF
TRBJ2-7	NA	NA	TRBV7-3	TGTGCCAGCAGCCTAAAACAGGGCTACGAGCAGTACTTC	CASSLKQGYEQYF
TRBJ2-5	TRBD1	NA	TRBV7-2	TGTGCCAGCAGCTTAGCTGGGACAGGGCAAGGGACCCAGTACTTC	CASSLAGTGQGTQYF
TRBJ1-6	NA	NA	TRBV19	TGTGCCAGTAGGTTGGCCGGATATAATTCACCCCTCCACTTT	CASRLAGYNSPLHF
TRBJ2-7	TRBD1	NA	TRBV10-3	TGTGCCATCCAGGGACAGGGATCCTACGAGCAGTACTTC	CAIQGQGSYEQYF
TRBJ2-2	NA	NA	TRBV9	TGTGCCAGCAGCTCCCCCGCGGGGCTAGTATACCCCGGGGAGCTGTTTTTT	CASSSPAGLVYPGELFF
TRBJ2-1	TRBD2	NA	TRBV7-2	TGTGCCAGCAGCTCAACGGGACTAGTTGGAAATGAGCAGTTCTTC	CASSSTGLVGNEQFF
TRBJ2-7	TRBD1	NA	TRBV6-5	TGTGCCAGCAGTTCTCCGGGACAGACCTACGAGCAGTACTTC	CASSSPGQTYEQYF
TRBJ2-1	TRBD2	NA	TRBV9	TGTGCCAGCAGCGTAGGGGGCTCGGGCGGGAGTAATCACCATGAGCAGTTCTTC	CASSVGGSGGSNHHEQFF
TRBJ2-2	NA	NA	TRBV5-1	TGCGCCAGCAGCTATACGACAGATACAACCGGGGAGCTGTTTTTT	CASSYTTDTTGELFF
TRBJ2-6	NA	once	TRBV19	TGTGCCAGTAGCCTCCATGGTGGGAGTGGGGCCAACGTCCTGACTTTC	CASSLHGGSGANVLTF
TRBJ1-1	NA	NA	TRBV11-2	TGTGCCAGCAGCTCCTCAACCCTACAGGGAACTGAAGCTTTCTTT	CASSSSTLQGTEAFF
TRBJ1-2	NA	few	TRBV6-1	TGTGCCAGCAGTGAAGACAGCAGGGGAGGAAACTATGGCTACACCTTC	CASSEDSRGGNYGYTF
TRBJ2-2	NA	NA	TRBV7-8	TGTGCCAGCAGCTTAATAGGGGGGAACACCGGGGAGCTGTTTTTT	CASSLIGGNTGELFF
TRBJ2-2	NA	NA	TRBV6-5	TGTGCCAGCAGTTACTCGATCACCGGGGAGCTGTTTTTT	CASSYSITGELFF
TRBJ2-2	NA	NA	TRBV7-5	TGTGCCAGAAGCTTAGCCGAGGACAGGGATGAGAACACCGGGGAGCTGTTTTTT	CARSLAEDRDENTGELFF
TRBJ2-5	TRBD2	NA	TRBV18	TGTGCCAGCTCACCACCGGGACTAGCGGGTTTCCAAGAGACCCAGTACTTC	CASSPPGLAGFQETQYF
TRBJ2-5	NA	NA	TRBV28	TGTGCCAGCAGTTCCCCTCCCGGTAGAGAGACCCAGTACTTC	CASSSPPGRETQYF
TRBJ2-1	NA	NA	TRBV5-7	TGTGCCAGCAGCCGAGACTCGAACTCCTACAATGAGCAGTTCTTC	CASSRDSNSYNEQFF
TRBJ1-4	TRBD1	NA	TRBV28	TGTGCCAGCAGACCGGGGACAGGGTATGAAAAACTGTTTTTT	CASRPGTGYEKLFF
TRBJ2-3	NA	NA	TRBV5-1	TGCGCCAGCGGAATAGAGGGCACAGATACGCAGTATTTT	CASGIEGTDTQYF
TRBJ2-3	NA	NA	TRBV20-1	TGCAGTGCCTCAGCAGGAGATACGCAGTATTTT	CSASAGDTQYF
TRBJ2-7	NA	NA	TRBV2	TGTGCCAGCATAGGGGTTTTCGGTAGACATCCGTCGTCCTACGAGCAGTACTTC	CASIGVFGRHPSSYEQYF
TRBJ1-1	TRBD1	NA	TRBV6-1	TGTGCCAGCAGTGAAAGACAGGGGGGACCTCGAGGCACTGAAGCTTTCTTT	CASSERQGGPRGTEAFF
TRBJ2-3	NA	NA	TRBV7-2	TGTGCCAGCAGCTTCTTAGCGGTGGGCACAGATACGCAGTATTTT	CASSFLAVGTDTQYF